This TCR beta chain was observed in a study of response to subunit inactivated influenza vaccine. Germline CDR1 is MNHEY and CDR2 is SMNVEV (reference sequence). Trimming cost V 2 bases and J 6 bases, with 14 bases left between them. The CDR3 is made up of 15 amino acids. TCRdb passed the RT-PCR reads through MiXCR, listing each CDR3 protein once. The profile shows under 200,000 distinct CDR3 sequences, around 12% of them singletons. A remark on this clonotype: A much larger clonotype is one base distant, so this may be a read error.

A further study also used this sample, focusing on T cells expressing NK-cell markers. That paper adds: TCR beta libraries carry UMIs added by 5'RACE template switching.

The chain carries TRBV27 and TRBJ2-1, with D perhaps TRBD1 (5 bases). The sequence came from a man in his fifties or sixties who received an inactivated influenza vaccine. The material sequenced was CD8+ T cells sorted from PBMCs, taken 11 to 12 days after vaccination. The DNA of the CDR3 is TGTGCCAGCAGTTTAGGGGCATGGAGAGGCAATGAGCAGTTCTTC. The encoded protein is CASSLGAWRGNEQFF.